This T cell receptor beta chain was identified in a study of control samples from healthy donors and cancer patients (dated by TCRdb to 2020 to 2022). Receptors were amplified or captured by the immunoSEQ multiplex PCR assay. The table comes from immuneACCESS by way of TCRdb, which keeps in-frame sequences with V and J called. Part of the clones is missing from these tables; in studies checked, under half for an unresolved V gene and the rest for unknown reasons. This sample comprises 75,000 to 95,000 clones, about nine tenths of them detected only once. The ten largest clones add up to over 3% of the sample. Concerning this clone itself: Which antigen it targets is not known. No quality values exist for individual bases; no much larger clone is one base distant.

Its CDR3 holds 14 amino acids, cysteine through phenylalanine. Left in the record is the CDR3 DNA by itself, 42 bases read in frame from the first base. V is shortened by 2 bases, J by 4 bases, and the region joining them spans 12 bases. Taken from the germline V gene, the CDR1 and CDR2 loops are SGDLS and YYNGEE. The sequencing input was blood. The receptor chain draws on TRBV9 and TRBJ1-1; TRBD1 is possibly the D segment (5 matching bases). This clonotype was sampled from a woman between 18 and 29 years old in good health. Here is the DNA: TGTGCCAGCAGCGTTGGCCCGCAGGGCACTGAAGCTTTCTTT. It encodes CASSVGPQGTEAFF.